The source of this T cell receptor (beta chain) is a study of identical twins (TCRdb year 2016). About the study as a whole: TCR alpha and beta repertoires from monozygotic twins, unrelated adults of various ages and cord blood were deep-sequenced to test whether fetal clonotypes persist. To rule out contamination, the twin experiments were replicated at different times with different library preparation protocols. The full study reports these points: Compared with coincidental sharing between unrelated individuals, an excess of low generation-probability sequences was observed among out-of-frame TCR alpha sequences shared between twins. Zero-insertion analyses could be partly confounded by invariant T cells such as MAIT and iNKT, although diverse VJ usage argued against such confounding for most clonotypes. Recombination models systematically underestimated out-of-frame TCR alpha sharing in monozygotic twins but agreed with sharing between unrelated individuals. Excess twin sharing in beta out-of-frame sequences was weaker because fewer shared sequences lowered the signal-to-noise ratio. Fewer insertions were carried by abundant cord blood beta clonotypes, a similar but weaker trend appeared in young adult naive repertoires, and no such trend appeared in memory repertoires. Conclusions relied on cross-sectional statistical analysis, since the same donors could not be followed over many years.

CDR1 is given as LNHNV and CDR2 as YYDKDF, both from the germline V gene (reference sequence). V gives up 0 bases and J gives up 6 bases, and the segment between their germline ends measures 11 bases. Counted from cysteine to phenylalanine, this CDR3 has 15 amino acids. Of all the DNA, just the CDR3 is kept, 45 bases in frame from base 1. All donors were healthy Caucasians. Three pairs of female monozygotic twins, all aged roughly 18 to 29 years, made up the twin cohort. Positive isolation kits from Invitrogen were used to isolate CD4+ and CD8+ T cell populations. Library generation was performed with 5' RACE. The sequencing machine was an Illumina HiSeq 2000. A universal primer binding site was added through template switching, and the final cDNA carried a unique molecular identifier so that TCR cDNA molecules could be counted accurately. First-strand cDNA for TCR alpha and beta chains was synthesized from specific primers in the conserved constant-segment region. To control for contamination, every cDNA library carried two barcodes: a SMART-Mk sample barcode plus Illumina barcodes. Two successive PCR steps introduced TruSeq adapter sequences along with Illumina sample barcodes. The TCR alpha and beta cDNA libraries were sequenced on the Illumina HiSeq platform using custom primers. As for the original processing: Raw reads were processed with MiGEC to extract unique molecular identifiers, and MiXCR was used to determine CDR3 positions. Recombination models were inferred per individual with the repgenHMM and IGoR tools using an EM algorithm. Shared clonotypes were analyzed with the tcR package in R, and sharing was normalized by the product of cloneset sizes. To study raw recombination without the effects of thymic and clonal selection, out-of-frame nonproductive sequences were analyzed. TCRdb applied fastp at Q25 and MiXCR to the public reads, then kept only in-frame beta chains. Each CDR3 protein appears once, grouped with its most common genes and DNA. These V and J calls rely on TCRdb rather than the paper's analysis. Across this sample there are about 250,000 distinct CDR3 sequences, with 6% to 8% seen only once. About 5.8% of the sample rests with the top ten.

This clonotype was found a few times. The antigen it binds to is not known. No per-base quality is available; no much larger clone lies one base away. These data also formed part of another study, on yellow fever vaccine responses in identical twins. Looking at the second paper: The authors reported that the T cell response to vaccination in identical twins appeared partly convergent and partly personalized. Focusing on identical twins, the study followed the T cell clones that responded to the vaccine, and did so with precision.

The source material was CD8+ T cells sorted from blood. The chain joins TRBV15 to TRBJ1-4, and the D gene may be TRBD1, 6 bases matching. The receptor was isolated from a woman aged 18-29 years in good health. Here the CDR3 is given as CATSRDFAGDEKLFF. The DNA sequence reads TGTGCCACCAGCAGAGATTTCGCAGGGGATGAAAAACTGTTTTTT.